The rows below give T cell receptor beta chains drawn from one sample of a study of human T cells and chemical hapten exposure. TCRdb reprocessed the RACE reads with MiXCR, giving one entry per CDR3 protein. The table records tens of thousands of distinct CDR3 sequences, about 6.7% of them present only once. The material sequenced was whole blood, taken in connection with sensitization to the hapten diphenylcyclopropenone (DPC). The receptors stem from a woman younger than 45 with alopecia areata. Some clones in this sample may be carry-over from other donors' samples. Each CDR3 is given with its conserved first and last residue.

V	J	length	CDR3
TRBV6-2/TRBV6-3	TRBJ2-7	15	CASSYVKGDNYEQYF
TRBV20-1	TRBJ1-2	12	CSAYQGAYGYTF
TRBV5-1	TRBJ2-2	14	CASSYQGLSGELFF
TRBV7-2	TRBJ1-6	13	CASSSESNSPLHF
TRBV12-3/TRBV12-4	TRBJ2-1	16	CASSSNRPGSYNEQFF
TRBV12-3/TRBV12-4	TRBJ1-5	14	CASSSESSNQPQHF
TRBV3-1	TRBJ1-4	11	CASSNREKLFF
TRBV12-3/TRBV12-4	TRBJ1-1	17	CASRSLGQVVMNTEAFF
TRBV11-3	TRBJ1-5	15	CASSLTTGKGQPQHF
TRBV4-2	TRBJ2-5	15	CASSQNTGGRETQYF
TRBV20-1	TRBJ2-3	14	CSATPGQEPDTQYF